Each of the 21 T cell receptor beta chains below was sequenced from the same sample in a study of blood T cells in healthy people across ages. Then a second PCR, running about 6 to 12 cycles, was carried out with a sample-barcoded 5' primer and a J-beta primer mix. One entry per CDR3 protein, called by TCRdb with MiXCR from the 5' RACE reads. The table records 1,300,000 or so distinct CDR3 sequences, around 55% of them present only once. The sample was blood. These receptors all stem from a young man in good health.

The V gene is TRBV20-1, the J gene TRBJ2-5, with 9 nucleotides matching TRBD2. The CDR3 spans 13 residues. The J segment lost 11 bases and the V segment lost 3 bases, leaving 10 bases of the junction unmatched. The germline CDR1 and CDR2 sequences are DFQATT and SNEGSKA (reference sequence). In DNA form, the CDR3 reads TGCAGTGCTAGGAGTCTAGCGGGGAGGGAGCAGTACTTC. Protein product: CSARSLAGREQYF.

The chain combines TRBV4-2 with TRBJ2-3; unclear D gene. V gave up 6 bases and J gave up 2 bases, with 18 bases separating them. The germline gives CDR1 LGHNA, CDR2 YNFKEQ. CDR3 length: 16 amino acids. The CDR3 here is CASRPRGNIDTDTQYF. The DNA for the CDR3 is TGTGCCAGCAGACCCCGTGGAAATATCGACACAGATACGCAGTATTTT.

The CDR3 sequence is CSARTVRQVNTEAFF. CDR3 in DNA: TGCAGTGCTAGAACGGTCCGGCAGGTGAACACTGAAGCTTTCTTT. V is TRBV20-1 and J is TRBJ1-1; no clear D gene. Looked up from germline, CDR1 is DFQATT and CDR2 is SNEGSKA (reference sequence). The germline V and J ends were trimmed by 2 bases and 0 bases, with 13 bases remaining between them. This CDR3 has 15 amino acids.

The chain employs TRBV5-1 and TRBJ2-1; TRBD1 agrees at 9 bases. Germline CDR1 reads SGHRS; CDR2 reads YFSETQ. Losses at the gene ends were 4 bases for V and 0 bases for J; bases not matched to a gene: 8. The CDR3 has 17 amino acids. The CDR3 loop reads CASSRTGVYSSYNEQFF. The CDR3 DNA sequence: TGCGCCAGCAGCCGGACAGGGGTTTATTCCTCCTACAATGAGCAGTTCTTC.

The V gene is TRBV3-1, the J gene TRBJ2-6, with a tentative D call TRBD2 (5 bases). The length of the CDR3 is 15 residues. V lost 9 bases and J 2 bases, leaving 14 bases between the germline ends. CDR1 LGHDT and CDR2 YNNKEL come from the germline V gene (reference sequence). For the CDR3, the DNA is TGTGCCAGTGCGTCCGGGGTGGCTGGGGCCAACGTCCTGACTTTC. Protein product: CASASGVAGANVLTF.

V and J are TRBV18 and TRBJ2-5; 8 bases fit TRBD2. The CDR3 consists of 15 residues. Germline V gene lookup returns CDR1 KGHSH and CDR2 LQKENI. V shed 6 bases and J 0 bases; nucleotides not matched to a gene: 6. CDR3 sequence reads: CASSPGLVDQETQYF. The DNA of the CDR3 is TGTGCCAGCTCCCCGGGACTAGTGGACCAAGAGACCCAGTACTTC. Using reference TRBV18 and TRBJ2-5 for the parts outside the CDR3, the full variable domain is NAGVMQNPRHLVRRRGQEARLRCSPMKGHSHVYWYRQLPEEGLKFMVYLQKENIIDESGMPKERFSAEFPKEGPSILRIQQVVRGDSAAYFCASSPGLVDQETQYFGPGTRLLVL.

The chain links TRBV3-1 to TRBJ2-7, with no clear D. Trimming removed 2 bases at V and 0 bases at J, with 11 bases between. Germline CDR1 reads LGHDT; CDR2 reads YNNKEL (reference sequence). This CDR3 has 15 residues. The CDR3, as DNA: TGTGCCAGCAGCCAATCGGTGGGTCGCTCCTACGAGCAGTACTTC. Residues: CASSQSVGRSYEQYF.

The chain joins TRBV28 to TRBJ2-7; TRBD1 matches 10 bases. Per germline, CDR1 MDHEN and CDR2 SYDVKM. The CDR3 extends over 16 amino acids. Germline trimming cut 6 bases from V and 2 bases from J; bases unmatched to any gene: 10. CDR3 DNA: TGTGCCAGCAGAGATTGGGGGGGGACAGGGGCCTACGAGCAGTACTTC. It yields the protein CASRDWGGTGAYEQYF.

The J gene is TRBJ2-1, the V gene TRBV12-3 or TRBV12-4; D gene uncertain. This CDR3 is 20 amino acids long. V gave up 2 bases and J gave up 0 bases, with 23 bases separating them. DNA for the CDR3: TGTGCCAGCAGTTTAAAATATATGGGCCCGACCAAAAGCTCCTACAATGAGCAGTTCTTC. This codes for CASSLKYMGPTKSSYNEQFF.

The rearrangement links TRBV12-3 or TRBV12-4 to TRBJ2-5; D remains unclear. With 3 bases removed from V and 4 bases from J, the gap between germline ends came to 6 bases. CDR3 size: 12 residues. The CDR3 region has the DNA TGTGCCAGCAGTTTTTTTCCAGAGACCCAGTACTTC. It encodes CASSFFPETQYF.

This chain joins TRBV6-6 and TRBJ2-1; D might be TRBD1 (5 bases). The end of the DNA is better explained by TRBJ2-7, so the J call may be wrong. This CDR3 is built from 14 residues. Per the germline V gene, CDR1 is MNHNY and CDR2 is SVGAGI (reference sequence). CDR3 nucleotides: TGTGCCAGCAGTTACTCGACAGTTTACAATGAGCAGTACTTC. This translates into CASSYSTVYNEQYF.

The rearrangement links TRBV5-1 to TRBJ1-4, with a tentative D call TRBD1 (6 bases). Germline assignment: CDR1 SGHRS and CDR2 YFSETQ. The CDR3 extends over 14 amino acids. The ends were cut back, 5 bases at V and 6 bases at J, with 14 bases in the middle. The DNA for the CDR3 is TGCGCCAGCAGACTAGGGGGGCAGGATGAAAAACTGTTTTTT. The encoded protein is CASRLGGQDEKLFF.

CDR3 coding DNA: TGTGCCAGTAGGGTGGGTCCGGTGAACACTGAAGCTTTCTTT. This sequence encodes CASRVGPVNTEAFF. The V gene is TRBV19, the J gene TRBJ1-1; the D is unclear. This CDR3 is 14 amino acids long. CDR1 and CDR2 (germline): LNHDA, SQIVND (reference sequence). Trimming left V 6 bases short and J 0 bases short, with 11 bases between.

V gene TRBV4-3 combines with J gene TRBJ2-1, with TRBD2 matching over 12 bases. This CDR3 has 17 amino acids. From germline, CDR1 is LGHNA and CDR2 YSLEER. V was pared by 0 bases and J by 4 bases, with 4 bases of the junction left unmatched. CDR3 coding DNA: TGCGCCAGCAGCCAAGAACCCCTAGCGGGGGGGTACAATGAGCAGTTCTTC. It translates to CASSQEPLAGGYNEQFF.

This clonotype was counted a few times. The rearrangement joins TRBV4-1 to TRBJ2-7; D unclear. The germline V and J ends were trimmed by 4 bases and 6 bases, with 16 bases remaining between them. The CDR3 has 14 residues. CDR1 and CDR2 (germline): MGHRA, YSYEKL. CDR3 DNA: TGCGCCAGCAGCCCCACCCCTAGAGTAACCGAGCAGTACTTC. Translating it yields CASSPTPRVTEQYF.

This clonotype has just a few counts. The chain has TRBV3-1 and TRBJ2-3; unclear D gene. The CDR3 has 15 amino acids. The germline V and J ends were trimmed by 4 bases and 2 bases, with 13 bases remaining between them. CDR1 and CDR2 (germline): LGHDT, YNNKEL (reference sequence). The CDR3 bases are TGTGCCAGCAGCCCCCCTGGCGACCCCACAGATACGCAGTATTTT. This sequence encodes CASSPPGDPTDTQYF.

V is TRBV12-3 or TRBV12-4 and J is TRBJ1-1, with D unresolved. This CDR3 comprises 15 residues. Trimming removed 3 bases at V and 0 bases at J, with 11 bases between. Here the CDR3 reads CASSLGQLMNTEAFF. The CDR3 DNA is TGTGCCAGCAGTTTGGGTCAGCTCATGAACACTGAAGCTTTCTTT.

The gene calls are TRBV3-1 and TRBJ1-2, with D possibly being TRBD1 (6 bases). CDR1 LGHDT and CDR2 YNNKEL come from the germline V gene (reference sequence). V shed 1 base and J shed 2 bases, with 11 bases lying between them. The length of the CDR3 is 15 residues. The CDR3 spells CASSQVTGPNYGYTF. As DNA, the CDR3 is TGTGCCAGCAGCCAAGTGACAGGACCAAACTATGGCTACACCTTC.

The DNA of the CDR3 is TGTGCCAGCAGTCCGATGTTGAACACTGAAGCTTTCTTT. It specifies CASSPMLNTEAFF. This chain joins TRBV12-3 or TRBV12-4 and TRBJ1-1; no clear D. V was trimmed by 5 bases and J by 0 bases, leaving 7 bases between them. The CDR3 covers 13 residues.

This chain joins TRBV14 and TRBJ2-1; no reliable D call. This CDR3 has 13 residues. Per germline, CDR1 SGHDN and CDR2 FVKESK. The V end lost 1 base, the J end lost 6 bases, and 7 bases lay between the germline ends. The chain's CDR3 is CASSQVSRNEQFF. The CDR3 coding sequence is TGTGCCAGCAGCCAAGTCAGCCGCAATGAGCAGTTCTTC.

The genes are TRBV10-3 and TRBJ2-7; TRBD1 matches 7 bases. With V trimmed by 6 bases and J by 2 bases, 4 bases remained unmatched. Germline V gene sequence: CDR1 ENHRY, CDR2 SYGVKD. The CDR3 covers 13 residues. The CDR3 DNA is TGTGCCATCAGCCTTGACAGGGCCTACGAGCAGTACTTC. Translated, it gives CAISLDRAYEQYF.